This entry lists 8 T cell receptor beta chains sequenced from one sample in a study of beta chain features in type 1 diabetes. Reverse transcription of all isolated RNA meant that expressed TCRB transcripts were sequenced. The protocol was immunoSEQ multiplex PCR, while the TCRdb copy is restricted to in-frame clones and leaves out a portion. The table records 130,000 or so clones, around a tenth of them present only once. The sequencing input was central memory CD4+ T cells from blood. Receptors were obtained from a man aged 18 to 30 in good health.

This clone was counted many times. V and J are TRBV11-2 and TRBJ2-1, with D possibly TRBD2 on 6 matching bases. V lost 6 bases and J lost 0, with 12 bases in between. CDR1 and CDR2 (germline): SGHAT, FQNNGV. The CDR3 sequence is 15 residues long. CDR3 DNA: TGTGCCAGCAGTTTTTTGCGGGGCTCCTACAATGAGCAGTTCTTC. Translating gives CASSFLRGSYNEQFF.

This clone has a count of ten or more. The CDR3 nucleotides read TGTGCCAGCAGTTTTGGCGGGGCCAATGAGCAGTTCTTC. Amino acids: CASSFGGANEQFF. The gene calls are TRBV27 and TRBJ2-1; possibly TRBD2 for D (6 bases). In germline, CDR1 is MNHEY, CDR2 SMNVEV (reference sequence). The CDR3 loop spans 13 amino acids. The V gene lost 3 bases and the J gene lost 6 bases, with 9 bases spanning the gap.

V gene TRBV15 combines with J gene TRBJ1-1; 10 bases fit TRBD1. In germline, CDR1 is LNHNV, CDR2 YYDKDF (reference sequence). V gave up 5 bases and J gave up 5 bases; unmatched junction bases: 8. The CDR3 is 15 residues long. CDR3 bases: TGTGCCACCAGCGACCGGGACAGGGGTGGTACTGAAGCTTTCTTT. Protein product: CATSDRDRGGTEAFF.

This clone was picked up a small number of times. The chain links TRBV5-6 to TRBJ1-1, with D possibly matching TRBD1 (6 bases). This CDR3 contains 14 residues. Germline values: CDR1 SGHDT, CDR2 YYEEEE. The V end lost 4 bases, the J end lost 7 bases, and 17 bases lay between the germline ends. The CDR3 DNA reads as TGTGCCAGCAGCCTAATGGACAGCCGAAATGAAGCTTTCTTT. It is translated as CASSLMDSRNEAFF.

In this sample, this clone turned up a few times. The V gene is TRBV7-2, the J gene TRBJ2-7, with D tentatively TRBD1 (6 bases). The CDR3 length is 13 residues. CDR1 SGHTA and CDR2 FQGNSA come from the germline V gene. Between the trimmed V and J ends, which lost 1 base and 7 bases, there was a span of 11 bases. The DNA for the CDR3 is TGTGCCAGCAGCTTAGTGGGGGCGCGGGAGCAGTACTTC. Its protein product is CASSLVGAREQYF.

There are a few counts of this clone. The rearrangement uses TRBV4-1 and TRBJ1-2; possibly TRBD1 for D (5 bases). In germline, CDR1 is MGHRA, CDR2 YSYEKL. There are 17 residues in the CDR3. V dropped 2 bases and J dropped 4 bases, with 20 bases sitting between them. The CDR3 bases are TGCGCCAGCAGCCAATCAACGGGAGAGGGGCGGATCTATGGCTACACCTTC. As protein: CASSQSTGEGRIYGYTF.

The V gene is TRBV6-5, the J gene TRBJ1-3; no firm D call. CDR1 and CDR2 from the germline V gene are MNHEY and SVGAGI. The CDR3 extends over 14 amino acids. Trimming shortened V by 3 bases and J by 4 bases, and 10 bases separated the two germline ends. DNA of the CDR3: TGTGCCAGCAGTTATGGAGGCTCCGGAAACACCATATATTTT. Its protein product is CASSYGGSGNTIYF.

This sequence joins TRBV19 and TRBJ2-3, with unresolved D. The CDR3 loop spans 14 amino acids. The V gene's germline CDR1 is LNHDA and CDR2 SQIVND (reference sequence). Trimming took off 6 bases at V and 5 bases at J, with 15 bases between the two ends. In DNA form, the CDR3 reads TGTGCCAGTAGCGCTATAAGCTTACGAGATACGCAGTATTTT. It encodes CASSAISLRDTQYF. Full variable domain (rest looked up from reference TRBV19 and TRBJ2-3): DGGITQSPKYLFRKEGQNVTLSCEQNLNHDAMYWYRQDPGQGLRLIYYSQIVNDFQKGDIAEGYSVSREKKESFPLTVTSAQKNPTAFYLCASSAISLRDTQYFGPGTRLTVL.